This T cell receptor beta chain was documented in a study of tumor and adjacent non-tumor tissue in lung cancer. A modified ARM-PCR protocol with three rounds of nested PCR amplified TCRbeta. TCRdb re-derived calls from the multiplex PCR reads in MiXCR, one entry per CDR3 protein. The sample lists over 85,000 distinct CDR3 sequences, over 75% seen once, with approximately 24% in the top ten. The V gene end was trimmed by 3 bases and the J gene end by 12 bases; junction bases not matched to a gene: 13. The CDR3 sequence is 16 residues long. Germline loops: CDR1 SGHAT, CDR2 FQDESV (reference sequence). This sample's RNA came from whole unsorted tissue. Chemotherapy-naive patients with new lung cancer underwent thoracic surgery in China, August–late 2014.

Source material: lung tumor tissue. This clonotype was obtained from a man aged 65 to 79 with non-small cell lung cancer. The chain combines TRBV11-1 with TRBJ2-3; 12 nucleotides line up with TRBD2. CDR3 sequence (DNA): TGTGCCAGCAGCTTCACTAGCGGGAGGCGGGAAGATATACAGTATTTT. Its protein product is CASSFTSGRREDIQYF.